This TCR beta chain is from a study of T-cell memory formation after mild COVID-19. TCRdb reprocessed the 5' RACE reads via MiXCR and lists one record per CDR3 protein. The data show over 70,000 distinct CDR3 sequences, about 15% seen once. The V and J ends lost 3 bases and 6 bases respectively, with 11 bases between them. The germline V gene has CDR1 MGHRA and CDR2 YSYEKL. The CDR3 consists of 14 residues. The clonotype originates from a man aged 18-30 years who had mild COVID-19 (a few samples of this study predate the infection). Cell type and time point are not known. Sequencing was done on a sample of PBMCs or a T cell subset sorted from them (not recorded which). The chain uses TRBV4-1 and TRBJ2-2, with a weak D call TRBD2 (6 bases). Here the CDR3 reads CASSHGSSPGELFF. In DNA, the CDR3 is TGCGCCAGCAGCCACGGGAGCTCCCCCGGGGAGCTGTTTTTT.